What follows are 29 T cell receptor beta chains derived from one specimen sequenced in a study of beta chain features in type 1 diabetes. Expressed TCRB transcripts were sequenced because the isolated RNA had all been reverse transcribed beforehand. Here immunoSEQ multiplex PCR was the method, and the copy in TCRdb shows in-frame clones only, minus some. Counted here are around 300,000 clones, roughly 9.6% occurring once; the ten biggest clones make up just over 0.015%. The specimen sequenced was naive CD4+ T cells from blood. Every receptor here comes from a young woman in good health.

There are a few counts of this clone. The chain couples TRBV25-1 to TRBJ1-2; the match to TRBD1 covers 10 bases. Germline V gene sequence: CDR1 MGHDK, CDR2 SYGVNS. CDR3 length: 14 amino acids. With 4 bases clipped from V and 6 bases from J, the junction kept 5 bases outside the gene matches. The CDR3 region is CASSAPGQGNGYTF. The CDR3 DNA is TGTGCCAGCAGTGCCCCGGGACAGGGGAATGGCTACACCTTC.

This clone was seen a few times. The chain recombines TRBV4-3 with TRBJ1-5, with 9 nucleotides matching TRBD1. Germline V gene data show CDR1 as LGHNA and CDR2 as YSLEER. V was clipped by 2 bases and J by 6 bases; unmatched bases: 2. This CDR3 has 14 amino acids. The CDR3 bases are TGCGCCAGCAGCCAACGACAGGGGGGTCAGCCCCAGCATTTT. Translating gives CASSQRQGGQPQHF.

The V and J genes are TRBV18 and TRBJ2-7, with 8 bases lining up with TRBD2. Germline assignment: CDR1 KGHSH and CDR2 LQKENI. The CDR3 consists of 15 residues. V dropped 2 bases and J dropped 5; count of bases not matched to a gene: 8. CDR3 region: CASSPSRAGGNEQYF. As DNA, the CDR3 is TGTGCCAGCTCACCATCTCGGGCGGGAGGTAACGAGCAGTACTTC.

CDR3 in amino acids: CASSPTLKETQYF. The CDR3 DNA follows: TGTGCCAGCAGCCCTACCCTCAAGGAGACCCAGTACTTC. This rearrangement joins TRBV5-4 to TRBJ2-5, with D unclear. This CDR3 spans 13 amino acids. V was trimmed by 4 bases and J by 5 bases, leaving 12 bases between them. CDR1 is SGHNT and CDR2 is YYREEE in the germline V gene (reference sequence).

The chain links TRBV7-9 to TRBJ1-4; 7 bases fit TRBD1. Germline V gene lookup returns CDR1 SEHNR and CDR2 FQNEAQ (reference sequence). The V segment lost 5 bases and the J segment 2 bases; nucleotides outside the gene matches: 5. The CDR3 runs 15 residues. CDR3 sequence (DNA): TGTGCCAGCAGCCTAACAGGGGCGACTAATGAAAAACTGTTTTTT. It is translated as CASSLTGATNEKLFF.

The chain links TRBV28 to TRBJ1-2, with a possible D match to TRBD1 (5 bases). The CDR3 has 14 residues. Germline V gene data show CDR1 as MDHEN and CDR2 as SYDVKM. Trimming took off 5 bases at V and 4 bases at J, with 14 bases between the two ends. The CDR3 here is CASSPTAGGYGYTF. In DNA form, the CDR3 reads TGTGCCAGCAGTCCGACTGCGGGGGGCTATGGCTACACCTTC.

This clone was seen a handful of times. The chain recombines TRBV25-1 with TRBJ2-3; maybe TRBD1 (6 bases). The CDR3 sequence is 14 residues long. Between the trimmed V and J ends, which lost 7 bases and 4 bases, there was a span of 15 bases. Germline V gene sequence: CDR1 MGHDK, CDR2 SYGVNS. Here the CDR3 DNA reads TGTGCCAGCAAGGACAGCCATCGAGCAGATACGCAGTATTTT. Translation: CASKDSHRADTQYF. The full variable domain, its missing parts supplied by reference TRBV25-1 and TRBJ2-3, is EADIYQTPRYLVIGTGKKITLECSQTMGHDKMYWYQQDPGMELHLIHYSYGVNSTEKGDLSSESTVSRIRTEHFPLTLESARPSHTSQYLCASKDSHRADTQYFGPGTRLTVL.

This clone has just a few counts. The chain combines TRBV18 with TRBJ2-7, with 8 bases matching TRBD2. Germline loops: CDR1 KGHSH, CDR2 LQKENI. Losses at the gene ends were 3 bases for V and 5 bases for J; bases not matched to a gene: 9. The CDR3 contains 15 residues. The CDR3 sequence: CASSPPGLVFDEQYF. The CDR3 region has the DNA TGTGCCAGCTCACCCCCGGGACTAGTGTTCGACGAGCAGTACTTC.

CDR3 DNA: TGTGCCAGCAGCGTAGGAGTAGCGGGAGGCGATGAGCAGTTCTTC. It is translated as CASSVGVAGGDEQFF. The chain joins TRBV9 to TRBJ2-1; 10 nucleotides line up with TRBD2. CDR1 SGDLS and CDR2 YYNGEE come from the germline V gene. The CDR3 covers 15 residues. Trimming took 0 bases from V and 8 from J; bases not matched to a gene: 5.

In its sample, this clone was seen a few times. The chain joins TRBV29-1 to TRBJ1-2; TRBD1 matches 10 bases. The CDR3 contains 14 residues. Germline V gives CDR1 SQVTM, CDR2 ANQGSEA. The V and J ends lost 7 bases and 5 bases, in that order; junction bases with no gene match: 10. The CDR3 sequence is CSADRGRGRYGYTF. The DNA of the CDR3 is TGCAGCGCTGACAGGGGGCGAGGTCGGTATGGCTACACCTTC.

This clone came up a few times. J is TRBJ2-2 and V is TRBV5-1, with TRBD1 identical over 7 bases. Per the germline V gene, CDR1 is SGHRS and CDR2 is YFSETQ. V trimming: 4 bases; J trimming: 0 bases; junction bases outside the gene matches: 9. There are 17 residues in the CDR3. The CDR3 reads CASSPLGRGPNTGELFF. DNA for the CDR3: TGCGCCAGCAGCCCCCTAGGTAGGGGGCCGAACACCGGGGAGCTGTTTTTT.

A few counts support this clone. The chain recombines TRBV18 with TRBJ2-5; D is ambiguous. The CDR3 sequence is 16 residues long. The ends were cut back, 0 bases at V and 0 bases at J, with 11 bases in the middle. Germline V gene sequence: CDR1 KGHSH, CDR2 LQKENI. The CDR3 sequence is CASSPPGGSYQETQYF. As DNA, the CDR3 is TGTGCCAGCTCACCACCCGGCGGATCGTACCAAGAGACCCAGTACTTC.

The rearrangement links TRBV7-2 to TRBJ1-2; 7 bases map to TRBD1. V dropped 3 bases and J dropped 5; count of bases not matched to a gene: 3. Germline values: CDR1 SGHTA, CDR2 FQGNSA. The CDR3 has 13 amino acids. This CDR3 is CASSFDREYGYTF. For the CDR3, the DNA is TGTGCCAGCAGCTTCGACAGGGAGTATGGCTACACCTTC.

The chain carries TRBV19 and TRBJ2-1; TRBD2 matches 7 bases. The CDR3 totals 14 residues. Germline lookup yields CDR1 LNHDA and CDR2 SQIVND (reference sequence). The junction had 5 bases not matched to a gene; V was cut back by 5 bases and J by 4 bases. The CDR3 nucleotides read TGTGCCAGTAGTCCGCAAGCGGGATACAATGAGCAGTTCTTC. Amino acids: CASSPQAGYNEQFF.

In its sample, this clone was seen a few times. The chain links TRBV5-8 to TRBJ1-2; 7 bases are shared with TRBD1. Trimming removed 5 bases from V and 5 bases from J; junction bases left unmatched: 3. The CDR3 has 12 residues. Germline loops: CDR1 SGHTS, CDR2 YDEGEE. The CDR3 is CASRDRRYGYTF. For the CDR3, the DNA is TGTGCCAGCAGGGACAGGCGGTATGGCTACACCTTC.

This chain uses TRBV6-1 with TRBJ2-7, with 8 positions matching TRBD1. CDR1 is MNHNS, CDR2 SASEGT, per germline. With V trimmed by 6 bases and J by 5 bases, 3 bases remained unmatched. The CDR3 has 12 amino acids. This chain's CDR3 is CASRKQGDEQYF. In DNA, the CDR3 is TGTGCCAGCAGGAAACAGGGGGACGAGCAGTACTTC.

This clone has more than one count but fewer than ten. Here the CDR3 DNA reads TGCGCCAGCAGCTTAGGACAGGAGGGGATAGCCAAAAACATTCAGTACTTC. It is translated as CASSLGQEGIAKNIQYF. The V gene is TRBV5-1, the J gene TRBJ2-4, with D possibly TRBD1 on 7 matching bases. Trimming shortened V by 2 bases and J by 0 bases, and 15 bases separated the two germline ends. Germline values: CDR1 SGHRS, CDR2 YFSETQ. This CDR3 is 17 amino acids long.

This clone was counted between two and nine times. V is TRBV30 and J is TRBJ2-3; D is undetermined. This CDR3 is 13 amino acids long. Germline V lookup: CDR1 GTSNPN, CDR2 SVGIG (reference sequence). Written as DNA, the CDR3 is TGTGCGCCTTCCGCGCTGAGCACAGATACGCAGTATTTT. Translated, it gives CAPSALSTDTQYF.

V is TRBV4-3 and J is TRBJ1-5; D not resolved. Trimming removed 0 bases at V and 5 bases at J, with 5 bases between. The length of the CDR3 is 13 residues. Germline CDR1 reads LGHNA; CDR2 reads YSLEER. The CDR3 sequence: CASSQEGYQPQHF. CDR3 DNA sequence: TGCGCCAGCAGCCAAGAGGGCTATCAGCCCCAGCATTTT.

The chain recombines TRBV4-2 with TRBJ2-3; 8 bases fit TRBD2. V lost 1 base to trimming and J lost 3 bases; unmatched junction nucleotides: 3. Germline V gives CDR1 LGHNA, CDR2 YNFKEQ. The CDR3 has 15 residues. This CDR3 is CASSQGVAGTDTQYF. The CDR3, as DNA: TGTGCCAGCAGCCAAGGGGTAGCGGGAACAGATACGCAGTATTTT.

The gene calls are TRBV7-3 and TRBJ2-5, with D perhaps matching TRBD1 (6 bases). The CDR3 has 16 amino acids. The V gene's germline CDR1 is SGHTA and CDR2 FQGTGA. Trimming took off 0 bases at V and 2 bases at J, with 13 bases between the two ends. CDR3 nucleotide sequence: TGTGCCAGCAGCTTAACGGGGGCTACACCACAAGAGACCCAGTACTTC. This encodes CASSLTGATPQETQYF.

This clone was seen only a few times. The chain has TRBV30 and TRBJ2-7; 8 nucleotides match TRBD2. The CDR3 extends over 14 amino acids. The junction had 8 bases not matched to a gene; V was cut back by 3 bases and J by 4 bases. Germline V gene sequence: CDR1 GTSNPN, CDR2 SVGIG (reference sequence). CDR3 coding DNA: TGTGCCTGGAGGATTAGCGGGGAGACTTACGAGCAGTACTTC. It codes for CAWRISGETYEQYF.

The chain has TRBV9 and TRBJ1-1; D perhaps matches TRBD1 (6 bases). Germline lookup yields CDR1 SGDLS and CDR2 YYNGEE. Trimming took 3 bases from V and 2 from J, leaving 14 bases between them. CDR3 length: 15 residues. The DNA for the CDR3 is TGTGCCAGCAGCGACGGGACACACTTTAACACTGAAGCTTTCTTT. This sequence encodes CASSDGTHFNTEAFF.

Only a few counts were recorded for this clone. The CDR3 DNA sequence: TGTGCCAGCAGCTCTGGGCTGGGCGACAGGTACAATCAGCCCCAGCATTTT. Amino acids: CASSSGLGDRYNQPQHF. The rearrangement uses TRBV5-6 and TRBJ1-5; a weak D match, TRBD1 (6 bases). CDR3 length: 17 residues. The germline CDR1 and CDR2 sequences are SGHDT and YYEEEE. V was cut by 3 bases and J by 3 bases, with 19 bases left in between.

This clone was recorded a few times. This sample includes further DNA sequences coding for the same CDR3. The J gene is TRBJ2-7, the V gene TRBV7-2; TRBD2 is a possible D gene (6 bases). V shed 3 bases and J shed 2 bases, with 8 bases lying between them. The length of the CDR3 is 13 residues. Per the germline V gene, CDR1 is SGHTA and CDR2 is FQGNSA. The DNA for the CDR3 is TGTGCCAGCAGCTTGGGGGGTACCTACGAGCAGTACTTC. Its translation is CASSLGGTYEQYF.

This chain links TRBV29-1 with TRBJ1-2; a possible D gene is TRBD1 (5 bases). CDR3 length: 11 amino acids. With 7 bases removed from V and 4 bases from J, the gap between germline ends came to 10 bases. Germline-derived CDR1 and CDR2 are SQVTM and ANQGSEA. The DNA for the CDR3 is TGCAGCGGCCAGGGTCCCTATGGCTACACCTTC. This gives the protein CSGQGPYGYTF. The full variable domain, in which reference TRBV29-1 and TRBJ1-2 provide the parts outside the CDR3, is SAVISQKPSRDICQRGTSLTIQCQVDSQVTMMFWYRQQPGQSLTLIATANQGSEATYESGFVIDKFPISRPNLTFSTLTVSNMSPEDSSIYLCSGQGPYGYTFGSGTRLTVV.

V and J are TRBV15 and TRBJ2-2; D not resolved. In germline, CDR1 is LNHNV, CDR2 YYDKDF (reference sequence). V was cut by 3 bases and J by 7 bases, with 9 bases left in between. The CDR3 runs 13 residues. The CDR3, as DNA: TGTGCCACCAGCAGTTCCAGGAACGGGGAGCTGTTTTTT. Residues: CATSSSRNGELFF.

This sequence joins TRBV7-2 and TRBJ2-5; D is ambiguous. The germline gives CDR1 SGHTA, CDR2 FQGNSA. Trimming stripped 5 bases from V and 2 bases from J, with 18 bases between. This CDR3 contains 16 residues. CDR3 coding DNA: TGTGCCAGCAGCCCTCTTCGGCGGCCGCTTCAAGAGACCCAGTACTTC. Protein: CASSPLRRPLQETQYF.

This clone was recorded a few times. The CDR3 sequence is CASDSLENTGELFF. DNA of the CDR3: TGTGCCAGCGACTCTCTCGAGAACACCGGGGAGCTGTTTTTT. The rearrangement joins TRBV7-2 to TRBJ2-2, with D unclear. The germline V and J ends were trimmed by 8 bases and 1 base, with 11 bases remaining between them. The germline gives CDR1 SGHTA, CDR2 FQGNSA. The CDR3 extends over 14 amino acids.